One sample yielded the 24 T cell receptor beta chains listed below, sequenced in a study of type 1 and type 2 diabetes patients. Amplification started from genomic DNA. Multiplex PCR with 30 forward and 13 reverse primers amplified the TCR beta CDR3. One entry per CDR3 protein, called by TCRdb with MiXCR from the multiplex PCR reads. Counted here are 250,000 to 300,000 distinct CDR3 sequences, roughly 48% occurring once; the ten biggest clones make up around 13%. Sequencing was carried out using peripheral blood mononuclear cells (PBMCs). Receptor source: a man in his late teens or twenties with type 2 diabetes.

This clonotype showed up many times. Written as DNA, the CDR3 is TGTGCCATCAGACAGGGGGATACCTACGAGCAGTACTTC. Translation: CAIRQGDTYEQYF. V is TRBV10-3 and J is TRBJ2-7; 8 bases agree with TRBD1. This CDR3 comprises 13 residues. In germline, CDR1 is ENHRY, CDR2 SYGVKD. V dropped 6 bases and J dropped 2; count of bases not matched to a gene: 3.

CDR3 residues: CASSPDSLRGAQYF. CDR3 DNA: TGTGCCAGTAGTCCCGACAGCTTGCGGGGGGCCCAGTACTTC. The V call is TRBV19, the J call TRBJ2-5, with TRBD2 identical over 8 bases. Germline assignment: CDR1 LNHDA and CDR2 SQIVND (reference sequence). Trimming at V came to 5 bases and at J to 9 bases, leaving 11 bases not matched to a gene. This CDR3 region has 14 residues.

Only one count was recorded for this clonotype. CDR3 protein: CASRRDYQETQYF. CDR3 nucleotides: TGTGCCAGCCGGCGGGACTATCAAGAGACCCAGTACTTC. The chain carries TRBV7-8 and TRBJ2-5, with 7 bases matching TRBD2. The V and J ends lost 8 bases and 2 bases, in that order; junction bases with no gene match: 5. Germline CDR1 SGHVS, CDR2 FQNEAQ. The CDR3 totals 13 residues.

This chain uses TRBV7-2 with TRBJ2-5, with 7 bases identical to TRBD1. The V segment lost 1 base and the J segment 0 bases; nucleotides outside the gene matches: 5. The CDR3 consists of 16 residues. Per the germline V gene, CDR1 is SGHTA and CDR2 is FQGNSA. CDR3 coding DNA: TGTGCCAGCAGCTTAGTCCCGGGACAGAACCAAGAGACCCAGTACTTC. This codes for CASSLVPGQNQETQYF.

This clonotype occurred a few times. The chain links TRBV24-1 to TRBJ2-7; maybe TRBD2 (5 bases). Germline-derived CDR1 and CDR2 are KGHDR and SFDVKD. This CDR3 is 14 amino acids long. Trimming cost V 9 bases and J 7 bases, with 21 bases left between them. CDR3 loop: CATGSRDLPGEQYF. The CDR3 DNA reads as TGTGCCACCGGATCCCGGGATCTACCGGGAGAGCAGTACTTC.

V and J are TRBV4-1 and TRBJ1-2, with D perhaps TRBD1 (6 bases). CDR1 is MGHRA and CDR2 is YSYEKL in the germline V gene. This CDR3 is 14 amino acids long. V dropped 2 bases and J dropped 6 bases, with 13 bases sitting between them. This CDR3 is CASSQTQGKDGYTF. The CDR3 DNA follows: TGCGCCAGCAGCCAAACACAGGGTAAGGATGGCTACACCTTC.

The J gene is TRBJ1-5, the V gene TRBV19; D remains unclear. V was trimmed by 5 bases and J by 2 bases, leaving 7 bases between them. Germline values: CDR1 LNHDA, CDR2 SQIVND (reference sequence). The CDR3 length is 13 residues. The CDR3 here is CASSQRGNQPQHF. The DNA for the CDR3 is TGTGCCAGTAGTCAAAGGGGCAATCAGCCCCAGCATTTT.

In the case of this clonotype: The conserved closing phenylalanine or tryptophan is absent in this CDR3, likely reflecting a read error. It is unclear where the CDR3 begins or ends on the DNA, so no DNA is shown, and the CDR3 is as TCRdb lists it. The gene calls are TRBV25-1 and TRBJ1-2. The germline V gene encodes CDR1 MGHDK and CDR2 SYGVNS. Both ends counted, the CDR3 spans 11 residues. The chain's CDR3 is CASSPSGPNTY.

This chain uses TRBV15 with TRBJ1-6, with a possible D match to TRBD1 (6 bases). V was clipped by 5 bases and J by 10 bases, with 21 bases between them. This CDR3 comprises 16 residues. Looked up from germline, CDR1 is LNHNV and CDR2 is YYDKDF (reference sequence). The DNA of the CDR3 is TGTGCCACCAGCTTACAACAGGGTCCTTTCAACTCACCCCTCCACTTT. Protein product: CATSLQQGPFNSPLHF. Full variable domain (remainder filled in from reference TRBV15 and TRBJ1-6): DAMVIQNPRYQVTQFGKPVTLSCSQTLNHNVMYWYQQKSSQAPKLLFHYYDKDFNNEADTPDNFQSRRPNTSFCFLDIRSPGLGDTAMYLCATSLQQGPFNSPLHFGNGTRLTVT.

The chain combines TRBV19 with TRBJ2-3; no clear D. Germline CDR1 LNHDA, CDR2 SQIVND (reference sequence). This CDR3 spans 13 amino acids. Trimming left V 3 bases short and J 2 bases short, with 6 bases between. CDR3 sequence: CASSIGDTDTQYF. The CDR3 DNA sequence: TGTGCCAGTAGTATTGGGGACACAGATACGCAGTATTTT.

This chain connects TRBV19 to TRBJ1-1; D ambiguous. This CDR3 has 14 residues. V was shortened by 1 base and J by 2 bases, with 8 bases between the two germline ends. Germline-derived CDR1 and CDR2 are LNHDA and SQIVND (reference sequence). The CDR3 spells CASSIAPVNTEAFF. The CDR3 coding sequence is TGTGCCAGTAGTATAGCGCCGGTAAACACTGAAGCTTTCTTT.

The table lists this clonotype with a few counts. The chain has TRBV7-9 and TRBJ2-1; D is undetermined. V was trimmed by 3 bases and J by 2 bases, leaving 5 bases between them. The germline gives CDR1 SEHNR, CDR2 FQNEAQ (reference sequence). The length of the CDR3 is 13 residues. In DNA, the CDR3 is TGTGCCAGCAGCTTTTCTACCTACAATGAGCAGTTCTTC. Amino acid sequence: CASSFSTYNEQFF.

The J gene is TRBJ1-6, the V gene TRBV5-1, with unresolved D. This CDR3 spans 17 amino acids. Germline CDR1 is SGHRS and CDR2 is YFSETQ. V lost 0 bases to trimming and J lost 0 bases, with 10 bases between them. The CDR3 DNA reads as TGCGCCAGCAGCTTGGACTCCGCCAGCTCCTATAATTCACCCCTCCACTTT. This sequence encodes CASSLDSASSYNSPLHF. The full variable domain, its missing parts supplied by reference TRBV5-1 and TRBJ1-6, is KAGVTQTPRYLIKTRGQQVTLSCSPISGHRSVSWYQQTPGQGLQFLFEYFSETQRNKGNFPGRFSGRQFSNSRSEMNVSTLELGDSALYLCASSLDSASSYNSPLHFGNGTRLTVT.

The chain is built from TRBV3-1 and TRBJ1-4; TRBD1 is a possible D gene (6 bases). Trimming took 4 bases from V and 7 from J, leaving 16 bases between them. CDR1 is LGHDT, CDR2 YNNKEL, per germline (reference sequence). This CDR3 comprises 15 residues. The CDR3 DNA sequence: TGTGCCAGCAGCCCGAGCGGACAGAAAAGTGAAAAACTGTTTTTT. Amino acid sequence: CASSPSGQKSEKLFF.

J is TRBJ2-3 and V is TRBV30; the D is unclear. The V end lost 1 base, the J end lost 3 bases, and 14 bases lay between the germline ends. This CDR3 comprises 15 residues. Looked up from germline, CDR1 is GTSNPN and CDR2 is SVGIG (reference sequence). In nucleotides, the CDR3 is TGTGCCTGGAGTGCCGGAGCAGCCCCAACAGATACGCAGTATTTT. Translated: CAWSAGAAPTDTQYF.

This clonotype was observed a handful of times. The chain employs TRBV2 and TRBJ2-1; 8 positions match TRBD2. J was trimmed by 10 bases and V by 7 bases; bases with no gene match: 9. The CDR3 is 13 residues long. The germline V gene has CDR1 SNHLY and CDR2 FYNNEI. The CDR3 bases are TGTGCCAGCACCCGACGGGAGCGGGAGGAGCAGTTCTTC. It codes for CASTRREREEQFF.

The chain joins TRBV10-2 to TRBJ2-7; D uncertain. Trimming removed 6 bases at V and 2 bases at J, with 8 bases between. The CDR3 covers 12 residues. Germline assignment: CDR1 WSHSY and CDR2 SAAADI. CDR3 amino acids: CASSSSAYEQYF. CDR3 DNA sequence: TGCGCCAGCAGCTCGTCGGCCTACGAGCAGTACTTC.

The chain uses TRBV10-2 and TRBJ1-6; D uncertain. The CDR3 is 14 residues long. The V end lost 4 bases, the J end lost 8 bases, and 12 bases lay between the germline ends. Germline values: CDR1 WSHSY, CDR2 SAAADI. CDR3 residues: CASSVAERHSPLHF. The CDR3 DNA reads TGCGCCAGCAGTGTAGCGGAGCGCCATTCACCCCTCCACTTT.

This clonotype has just one count. This could be a read error, since a much larger clone is one nucleotide away. The V gene is TRBV19, the J gene TRBJ2-7, with 9 bases identical to TRBD1. The CDR3 sequence is 17 residues long. CDR1 and CDR2 (germline): LNHDA, SQIVND (reference sequence). The CDR3, as DNA: TGTGCCAGTGGACGGGACAGGGATTTCCCCCACGACTACGAGCAGCACTTC. Residues: CASGRDRDFPHDYEQHF.

The chain carries TRBV2 and TRBJ2-1; D is possibly TRBD1 (6 bases). Germline lookup yields CDR1 SNHLY and CDR2 FYNNEI. V lost 7 bases and J 7 bases, leaving 11 bases between the germline ends. This CDR3 region has 12 residues. The CDR3 bases are TGTGCCAGCAAGGCAGGGGAGAATGAGCAGTTCTTC. It is translated as CASKAGENEQFF. Full variable domain (outside the CDR3, taken from reference TRBV2 and TRBJ2-1): EPEVTQTPSHQVTQMGQEVILRCVPISNHLYFYWYRQILGQKVEFLVSFYNNEISEKSEIFDDQFSVERPDGSNFTLKIRSTKLEDSAMYFCASKAGENEQFFGPGTRLTVL.

The rearrangement links TRBV30 to TRBJ2-7; 7 positions agree with TRBD2. CDR1 is GTSNPN and CDR2 is SVGIG in the germline V gene (reference sequence). This CDR3 contains 16 residues. With V trimmed by 3 bases and J by 3 bases, 14 bases remained unmatched. Written as DNA, the CDR3 is TGTGCCTGGAGCGCTTCATCCGGAGCGGGGCACTACGAGCAGTACTTC. Protein product: CAWSASSGAGHYEQYF. Combining the CDR3 with reference TRBV30 and TRBJ2-7 gives the whole variable domain SQTIHQWPATLVQPVGSPLSLECTVEGTSNPNLYWYRQAAGRGLQLLFYSVGIGQISSEVPQNLSASRPQDRQFILSSKKLLLSDSGFYLCAWSASSGAGHYEQYFGPGTRLTVT.

J is TRBJ2-3 and V is TRBV20-1; no definite D call. The germline gives CDR1 DFQATT, CDR2 SNEGSKA (reference sequence). The germline V and J ends were trimmed by 0 bases and 6 bases, with 7 bases remaining between them. The CDR3 length is 12 residues. This CDR3 is CSAREVSDTQYF. DNA for the CDR3: TGCAGTGCTAGAGAGGTGTCTGATACGCAGTATTTT.

This clonotype appeared a few times. The chain couples TRBV30 to TRBJ2-7; TRBD2 is a possible D gene (6 bases). Looked up from germline, CDR1 is GTSNPN and CDR2 is SVGIG (reference sequence). The V and J ends lost 3 bases and 3 bases respectively, with 12 bases between them. This CDR3 contains 13 residues. CDR3: CAWRWQGGYEQYF. Here the CDR3 DNA reads TGTGCCTGGAGGTGGCAGGGAGGCTACGAGCAGTACTTC. Looking up the rest from reference TRBV30 and TRBJ2-7 gives the full variable domain: SQTIHQWPATLVQPVGSPLSLECTVEGTSNPNLYWYRQAAGRGLQLLFYSVGIGQISSEVPQNLSASRPQDRQFILSSKKLLLSDSGFYLCAWRWQGGYEQYFGPGTRLTVT.

This chain links TRBV20-1 with TRBJ1-5; D remains ambiguous. Germline CDR1 reads DFQATT; CDR2 reads SNEGSKA (reference sequence). This CDR3 is built from 12 residues. V was shortened by 2 bases and J by 4 bases, with 6 bases between the two germline ends. CDR3 nucleotide sequence: TGCAGTGCTAGATCCGGGAATCAGCCCCAGCATTTT. Its protein product is CSARSGNQPQHF.